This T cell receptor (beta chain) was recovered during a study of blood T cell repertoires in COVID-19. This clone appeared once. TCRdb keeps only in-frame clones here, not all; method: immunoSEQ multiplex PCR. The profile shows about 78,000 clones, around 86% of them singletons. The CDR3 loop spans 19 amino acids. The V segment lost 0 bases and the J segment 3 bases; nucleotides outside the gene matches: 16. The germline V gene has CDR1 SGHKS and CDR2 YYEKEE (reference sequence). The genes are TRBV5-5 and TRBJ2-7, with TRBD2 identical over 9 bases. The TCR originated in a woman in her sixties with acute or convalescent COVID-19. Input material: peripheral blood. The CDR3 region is CASSLGVRSGGPTVYEQYF. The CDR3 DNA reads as TGTGCCAGCAGCTTGGGGGTACGGAGCGGGGGGCCGACCGTCTACGAGCAGTACTTC.